A single sample is the source of the 32 T cell receptor beta chains below, sequenced in a study of post-analysis software for immune sequencing data. General study findings and limits: In patients, about 5 TRBV segments were more frequent than in controls, with TRBV5-6, TRBV5-1 and TRBV20-1 among them.

For these receptors, no antigen is known. TCR beta cDNA libraries had unique molecular identifiers. MiXCR, run by TCRdb on the PCR reads, gives a single entry per CDR3 protein. Of about 430,000 distinct CDR3 sequences detected, about 39% appear once; the ten largest clones hold about 7.6%. The sequenced sample consisted of blood. The receptor set was obtained from a girl aged 2 to 9 with multiple sclerosis.

The chain recombines TRBV20-1 with TRBJ1-5; a weak D match, TRBD1 (6 bases). V was cut by 3 bases and J by 0 bases, with 9 bases left in between. Looked up from germline, CDR1 is DFQATT and CDR2 is SNEGSKA (reference sequence). The CDR3 sequence is 14 residues long. As DNA, the CDR3 is TGCAGTGCTAGGCCCAGGGGTAGCAATCAGCCCCAGCATTTT. It codes for CSARPRGSNQPQHF.

V and J are TRBV10-3 and TRBJ1-2; 9 positions agree with TRBD1. The CDR3 spans 13 residues. Germline-derived CDR1 and CDR2 are ENHRY and SYGVKD. Trimming took 6 bases from V and 6 from J; bases not matched to a gene: 5. The CDR3 sequence: CAIRGTGPDGYTF. Written as DNA, the CDR3 is TGTGCCATCAGGGGGACAGGGCCCGATGGCTACACCTTC.

This clonotype turned up a few times. The chain uses TRBV20-1 and TRBJ1-2; D is unresolved. Germline V gene data show CDR1 as DFQATT and CDR2 as SNEGSKA (reference sequence). CDR3 length: 15 amino acids. V was shortened by 3 bases and J by 0 bases, with 14 bases between the two germline ends. The CDR3 reads CSASRVVSTNYGYTF. DNA for the CDR3: TGCAGTGCTAGCCGGGTGGTATCTACTAACTATGGCTACACCTTC.

This clonotype was recorded a few times. The chain couples TRBV7-3 to TRBJ1-2; a possible D gene is TRBD1 (5 bases). The CDR3 loop spans 15 amino acids. Germline V lookup: CDR1 SGHTA, CDR2 FQGTGA. Trimming shortened V by 2 bases and J by 6 bases, and 16 bases separated the two germline ends. The CDR3 bases are TGTGCCAGCAGCTTATTCGGGGGAGGTGCTGATGGCTACACCTTC. This translates into CASSLFGGGADGYTF.

The CDR3 is CASSLFGIGNQETQYF. CDR3 DNA: TGTGCCAGCAGCTTGTTCGGCATCGGTAACCAAGAGACCCAGTACTTC. The J gene is TRBJ2-5, the V gene TRBV7-2; D remains unclear. V was cut by 3 bases and J by 0 bases, with 14 bases left in between. Germline V lookup: CDR1 SGHTA, CDR2 FQGNSA. There are 16 residues in the CDR3.

The rearrangement links TRBV4-3 to TRBJ2-5; 15 nucleotides line up with TRBD2. This CDR3 is built from 18 residues. The germline V gene has CDR1 LGHNA and CDR2 YSLEER. The junction had 9 bases not matched to a gene; V was cut back by 3 bases and J by 4 bases. As DNA, the CDR3 is TGCGCCAGCAGCCAGTTACCGGGACTAGCGGGAGGAGGAGAGACCCAGTACTTC. This encodes CASSQLPGLAGGGETQYF.

In its sample, this clonotype was seen many times. The chain uses TRBV5-1 and TRBJ2-7; 9 nucleotides align to TRBD1. The V and J ends lost 3 bases and 2 bases, in that order; junction bases with no gene match: 3. The CDR3 has 14 amino acids. CDR1 and CDR2 (germline): SGHRS, YFSETQ. This CDR3 is CASSWTGVPYEQYF. The CDR3 DNA is TGCGCCAGCAGCTGGACAGGGGTACCCTACGAGCAGTACTTC.

This chain connects TRBV7-2 to TRBJ1-4; D is ambiguous. The ends were cut back, 7 bases at V and 7 bases at J, with 22 bases in the middle. Germline values: CDR1 SGHTA, CDR2 FQGNSA. The CDR3 spans 16 residues. The CDR3 DNA reads TGTGCCAGCACCCAAGGCTCGTCGGGGATTCGTGAAAAACTGTTTTTT. This encodes CASTQGSSGIREKLFF.

The chain recombines TRBV5-1 with TRBJ1-2; possibly TRBD1 for D (6 bases). From germline, CDR1 is SGHRS and CDR2 YFSETQ. V lost 3 bases and J 6 bases, leaving 15 bases between the germline ends. The CDR3 runs to 14 residues. The CDR3 DNA is TGCGCCAGCAGCTGGACCCCTAGGACAGATGGCTACACCTTC. This translates into CASSWTPRTDGYTF. The entire variable domain, with the rest obtained from reference TRBV5-1 and TRBJ1-2, is as follows: KAGVTQTPRYLIKTRGQQVTLSCSPISGHRSVSWYQQTPGQGLQFLFEYFSETQRNKGNFPGRFSGRQFSNSRSEMNVSTLELGDSALYLCASSWTPRTDGYTFGSGTRLTVV.

The chain joins TRBV7-8 to TRBJ2-3; TRBD2 is a possible D gene (5 bases). Germline CDR1 SGHVS, CDR2 FQNEAQ. The V and J ends lost 7 bases and 6 bases respectively, with 26 bases between them. The CDR3 is 17 residues long. For the CDR3, the DNA is TGTGCCAGCACGCTAGTTGCGGGCCGCCTTTTAACGGATACGCAGTATTTT. Its translation: CASTLVAGRLLTDTQYF.

Here the CDR3 reads CASSYQGNTDTQYF. In DNA, the CDR3 is TGTGCCAGCAGTTACCAGGGTAACACAGATACGCAGTATTTT. The J gene is TRBJ2-3, the V gene TRBV6-5; D is perhaps TRBD1 (5 bases). V was shortened by 2 bases and J by 2 bases, with 8 bases between the two germline ends. The CDR3 loop spans 14 amino acids. Per the germline V gene, CDR1 is MNHEY and CDR2 is SVGAGI.

The chain employs TRBV20-1 and TRBJ2-3, with D hard to call. Trimming cost V 2 bases and J 3 bases, with 12 bases left between them. Germline V lookup: CDR1 DFQATT, CDR2 SNEGSKA (reference sequence). The CDR3 has 14 residues. CDR3 sequence reads: CSARKQQNTDTQYF. The CDR3 coding sequence is TGCAGTGCTAGAAAGCAACAAAATACAGATACGCAGTATTTT.

This clonotype appeared a few times. This chain links TRBV7-9 with TRBJ2-1; the D call may be TRBD1 or TRBD2 (5 bases each). The V gene lost 0 bases and the J gene lost 0 bases, with 9 bases spanning the gap. Germline V gene lookup returns CDR1 SEHNR and CDR2 FQNEAQ (reference sequence). The CDR3 contains 16 residues. As DNA, the CDR3 is TGTGCCAGCAGCTTAGCGGGGACGGACTCCTACAATGAGCAGTTCTTC. Amino acid sequence: CASSLAGTDSYNEQFF.

The J gene is TRBJ2-3, the V gene TRBV10-3; tentatively, D is TRBD1 (5 bases). Trimming left V 3 bases short and J 1 base short, with 14 bases between. This CDR3 has 16 residues. CDR1 and CDR2 (germline): ENHRY, SYGVKD. The CDR3 sequence is CAISERSDTRTDTQYF. The CDR3 region has the DNA TGTGCCATCAGTGAACGTTCGGACACTCGCACAGATACGCAGTATTTT.

This clonotype was detected a few times. V usage is TRBV3-1 and J usage is TRBJ2-6; D is unclear. The CDR3 spans 13 residues. Trimming removed 3 bases at V and 1 base at J, with 1 base between. Germline CDR1 reads LGHDT; CDR2 reads YNNKEL (reference sequence). The CDR3 here is CASSQSGANVLTF. CDR3 coding DNA: TGTGCCAGCAGCCAGTCTGGGGCCAACGTCCTGACTTTC.

The chain joins TRBV2 to TRBJ2-1; 8 positions match TRBD2. V lost 3 bases, J lost 4 bases, and 5 bases stayed unmatched. Germline values: CDR1 SNHLY, CDR2 FYNNEI. The CDR3 totals 15 residues. CDR3 sequence: CASSDISGEYNEQFF. The CDR3 coding sequence is TGTGCCAGCAGTGATATTAGCGGGGAGTACAATGAGCAGTTCTTC.

This clonotype was counted only a few times. V usage is TRBV10-3 and J usage is TRBJ1-4; 9 nucleotides align to TRBD1. Unmatched junction bases numbered 1, after V lost 3 bases and J lost 5 bases. The CDR3 covers 14 residues. Germline assignment: CDR1 ENHRY and CDR2 SYGVKD. CDR3 sequence reads: CAISDGTGNEKLFF. The CDR3 DNA reads as TGTGCCATCAGTGATGGGACAGGGAATGAAAAACTGTTTTTT.

Only one count was recorded for this clonotype. This chain joins TRBV4-1 and TRBJ2-7; TRBD2 matches at 7 bases. This CDR3 spans 14 amino acids. Germline V gene sequence: CDR1 MGHRA, CDR2 YSYEKL. V trimming: 3 bases; J trimming: 3 bases; junction bases outside the gene matches: 5. In nucleotides, the CDR3 is TGCGCCAGCAGCCATATGGGGGGGATCTACGAGCAGTACTTC. The encoded protein is CASSHMGGIYEQYF.

This clonotype has just one count. The rearrangement links TRBV5-1 to TRBJ1-2, with D possibly being TRBD1 (5 bases). This CDR3 contains 16 residues. Trimming removed 4 bases from V and 2 bases from J, with 18 bases in between. Germline V lookup: CDR1 SGHRS, CDR2 YFSETQ. This chain's CDR3 is CASSPISRDANYGYTF. CDR3 DNA: TGCGCCAGCAGCCCTATAAGCCGGGACGCGAACTATGGCTACACCTTC.

V usage is TRBV28 and J usage is TRBJ2-7, with D perhaps TRBD1 (6 bases). This CDR3 is 15 amino acids long. The germline V and J ends were trimmed by 4 bases and 7 bases, with 20 bases remaining between them. The germline CDR1 and CDR2 sequences are MDHEN and SYDVKM. The CDR3: CASSSRGLGVPEQYF. The DNA of the CDR3 is TGTGCCAGCAGTTCAAGGGGGTTGGGTGTGCCTGAGCAGTACTTC.

This clonotype was counted only a few times. The chain is built from TRBV7-3 and TRBJ2-1; D call uncertain. Germline CDR1 SGHTA, CDR2 FQGTGA. With 2 bases removed from V and 8 bases from J, the gap between germline ends came to 10 bases. This CDR3 region has 13 residues. The CDR3 loop reads CASSLEPSDEQFF. The CDR3 DNA follows: TGTGCCAGCAGCTTAGAACCTTCAGATGAGCAGTTCTTC. The variable domain in full, with the rest retrieved from reference TRBV7-3 and TRBJ2-1, is GAGVSQTPSNKVTEKGKYVELRCDPISGHTALYWYRQSLGQGPEFLIYFQGTGAADDSGLPNDRFFAVRPEGSVSTLKIQRTERGDSAVYLCASSLEPSDEQFFGPGTRLTVL.

The chain joins TRBV5-6 to TRBJ1-2, with D unresolved. The CDR3 is 13 residues long. CDR1 is SGHDT and CDR2 is YYEEEE in the germline V gene. The V end was cut by 0 bases, the J end by 9 bases, with 12 bases between. The CDR3 DNA sequence: TGTGCCAGCAGCTTGGCCGGGGATCCCCGCTACACCTTC. This translates into CASSLAGDPRYTF.

V is TRBV7-9 and J is TRBJ1-2; TRBD1 might be the D (6 bases). CDR1 and CDR2 from the germline V gene are SEHNR and FQNEAQ (reference sequence). CDR3 length: 12 residues. Trimming left V 2 bases short and J 7 bases short, with 8 bases between. CDR3 DNA: TGTGCCAGCAGCTTACTGGGGGCTGGCTACACCTTC. Protein product: CASSLLGAGYTF.

This clonotype has a handful of counts. The V and J genes are TRBV6-1 and TRBJ1-1; a weak D match, TRBD1 (5 bases). The CDR3 contains 15 residues. The V gene lost 5 bases and the J gene lost 1 base, with 14 bases spanning the gap. Germline CDR1 is MNHNS and CDR2 is SASEGT. The CDR3 spells CASSTLGRKNTEAFF. The CDR3 DNA reads as TGTGCCAGCAGTACCCTGGGACGGAAGAACACTGAAGCTTTCTTT.

The chain combines TRBV20-1 with TRBJ2-7; perhaps D is TRBD1 or TRBD2 (6 bases each). The CDR3 runs to 14 residues. The V end was cut by 3 bases, the J end by 2 bases, with 14 bases between. Per the germline V gene, CDR1 is DFQATT and CDR2 is SNEGSKA (reference sequence). The CDR3 coding sequence is TGCAGTGCTAGGATAGGGGGGATGACCTACGAGCAGTACTTC. Its translation: CSARIGGMTYEQYF.

This clonotype has just a few counts. The genes are TRBV10-1 and TRBJ2-1; possible D gene TRBD1, 5 bases. The CDR3 is made up of 14 amino acids. V was cut by 4 bases and J by 2 bases, with 9 bases left in between. Germline-derived CDR1 and CDR2 are WNHNN and SYGVQD (reference sequence). The CDR3 is CASSVGRAYNEQFF. CDR3 bases: TGCGCCAGCAGTGTGGGGCGCGCCTACAATGAGCAGTTCTTC.

V is TRBV20-1 and J is TRBJ2-3, with D unresolved. The CDR3 contains 13 residues. V lost 5 bases, J lost 0 bases, and 9 bases lay in between. The germline V gene has CDR1 DFQATT and CDR2 SNEGSKA (reference sequence). The CDR3 sequence is CSAPLGSTDTQYF. The CDR3 region has the DNA TGCAGTGCTCCGTTAGGGAGCACAGATACGCAGTATTTT.

This clonotype was recorded a few times. This chain uses TRBV7-9 with TRBJ1-6, with a tentative D call TRBD1 (5 bases). Germline V lookup: CDR1 SEHNR, CDR2 FQNEAQ (reference sequence). Deletions cut 6 bases from V and 7 bases from J, with 25 bases between. CDR3 size: 18 residues. This CDR3 is CASSLAGPVVITNSPLHF. The CDR3 region has the DNA TGTGCCAGCAGTCTCGCGGGGCCGGTTGTGATTACGAATTCACCCCTCCACTTT.

The rearrangement uses TRBV2 and TRBJ2-4; possibly TRBD1 for D (5 bases). TRBJ2-7 explains the end of the DNA better; the J call may be wrong. The CDR3 covers 12 residues. The germline CDR1 and CDR2 sequences are SNHLY and FYNNEI. DNA of the CDR3: TGTGCCAGCAGTGAGCAGGGAAACGAGCAGTACTTC. Protein: CASSEQGNEQYF.

This clonotype was detected only once. This chain uses TRBV3-1 with TRBJ1-5; D is possibly TRBD1 (5 bases). The length of the CDR3 is 14 residues. CDR1 is LGHDT, CDR2 YNNKEL, per germline (reference sequence). Trimming cost V 1 base and J 9 bases, with 13 bases left between them. Here the CDR3 DNA reads TGTGCCAGCAGCCAAGTTGGGGGGACGGGGCCCCAGCATTTT. Protein sequence: CASSQVGGTGPQHF.

This clonotype came up a few times. The rearrangement uses TRBV15 and TRBJ2-5; D might be TRBD1 or TRBD2, each matching 5 bases. The end of the DNA is better explained by TRBJ2-7, so the J call may be wrong. CDR3 length: 16 amino acids. In germline, CDR1 is LNHNV, CDR2 YYDKDF (reference sequence). The CDR3 DNA sequence: TGTGCCACCAGCAGAGATCGACCGGGGACGGGCTACGAGCAGTACTTC. It specifies CATSRDRPGTGYEQYF.

The genes are TRBV7-2 and TRBJ2-3, with 9 nucleotides matching TRBD2. Germline CDR1 is SGHTA and CDR2 is FQGNSA. The CDR3 runs to 15 residues. The V gene end was trimmed by 5 bases and the J gene end by 2 bases; junction bases not matched to a gene: 5. CDR3 region: CASSTWTSATDTQYF. The CDR3 region has the DNA TGTGCCAGCAGCACATGGACTAGCGCCACAGATACGCAGTATTTT.